This T cell receptor (beta chain) was recorded in a study of PD-1 blockade in mismatch repair-deficient tumors. There are 13 residues in the CDR3. Germline CDR1 SGHTA, CDR2 FQGTGA. V was cut by 4 bases and J by 7 bases, with 11 bases left in between. The assay was immunoSEQ multiplex PCR, and TCRdb's table has in-frame clones only and misses some. This sample has 39,000 or so clones, with over 70% found just once. Every patient had mismatch repair deficiency by PCR or immunohistochemistry. This clone was detected only a few times. The TCR comes from an adult with mismatch repair-deficient cancer. The genes are TRBV7-3 and TRBJ1-5, with D perhaps matching TRBD1 (5 bases). Sample: PBMCs, taken roughly 40 weeks after starting pembrolizumab. The CDR3 sequence is CASSSQGGQPQHF. CDR3 DNA sequence: TGTGCCAGCAGCTCGCAGGGCGGCCAGCCCCAGCATTTT. The full variable domain, its missing parts supplied by reference TRBV7-3 and TRBJ1-5, is GAGVSQTPSNKVTEKGKYVELRCDPISGHTALYWYRQSLGQGPEFLIYFQGTGAADDSGLPNDRFFAVRPEGSVSTLKIQRTERGDSAVYLCASSSQGGQPQHFGDGTRLSIL.